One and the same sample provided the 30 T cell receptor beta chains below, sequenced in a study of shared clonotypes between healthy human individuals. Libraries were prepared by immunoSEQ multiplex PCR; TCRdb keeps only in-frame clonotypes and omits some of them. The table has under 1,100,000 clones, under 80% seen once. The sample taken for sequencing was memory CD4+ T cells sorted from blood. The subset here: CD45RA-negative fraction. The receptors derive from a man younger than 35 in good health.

The CDR3 is CASSPTGDPRDTQYF. DNA of the CDR3: TGTGCCAGCAGTCCGACAGGGGACCCACGAGATACGCAGTATTTT. The chain has TRBV6-6 and TRBJ2-3; 8 positions match TRBD1. The CDR3 sequence is 15 residues long. CDR1 and CDR2 from the germline V gene are MNHNY and SVGAGI (reference sequence). With V trimmed by 5 bases and J by 5 bases, 9 bases remained unmatched.

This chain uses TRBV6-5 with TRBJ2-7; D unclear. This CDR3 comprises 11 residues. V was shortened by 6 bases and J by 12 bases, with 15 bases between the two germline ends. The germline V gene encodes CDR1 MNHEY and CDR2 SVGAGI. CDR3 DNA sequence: TGTGCCAGCAGGAACGGGCCTATGGTGTACTTC. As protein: CASRNGPMVYF.

CDR3 residues: CASSELDGFWGTNEKLFF. DNA for the CDR3: TGTGCCAGCAGTGAATTAGACGGGTTTTGGGGTACTAATGAAAAACTGTTTTTT. The V and J genes are TRBV25-1 and TRBJ1-4; no clear D gene. Trimming stripped 1 base from V and 2 bases from J, with 17 bases between. This CDR3 is 18 amino acids long. Germline CDR1 is MGHDK and CDR2 is SYGVNS.

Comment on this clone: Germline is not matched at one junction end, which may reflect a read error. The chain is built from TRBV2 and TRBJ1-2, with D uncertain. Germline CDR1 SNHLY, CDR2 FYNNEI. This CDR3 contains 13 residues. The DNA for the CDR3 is TGTGCCAGCAGGGAAGAAGCTAACTATGGCTACACCTTC. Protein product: CASREEANYGYTF.

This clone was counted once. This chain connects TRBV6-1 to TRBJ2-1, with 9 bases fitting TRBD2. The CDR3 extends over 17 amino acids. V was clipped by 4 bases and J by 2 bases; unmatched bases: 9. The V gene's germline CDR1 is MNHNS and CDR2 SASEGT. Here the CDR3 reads CASSALSGGRAYNEQFF. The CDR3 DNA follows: TGTGCCAGCAGTGCCCTAAGCGGGGGGCGCGCCTACAATGAGCAGTTCTTC.

The CDR3 bases are TGTGCCAGCAGTTCCTGGGGGTCTGGAAACACCATATATTTT. Translated, it gives CASSSWGSGNTIYF. The chain is built from TRBV28 and TRBJ1-3, with TRBD1 as a possible D gene (5 bases). Germline CDR1 is MDHEN and CDR2 is SYDVKM. V gave up 4 bases and J gave up 1 base, with 8 bases separating them. The CDR3 is 14 residues long. Combining the CDR3 with reference TRBV28 and TRBJ1-3 gives the whole variable domain DVKVTQSSRYLVKRTGEKVFLECVQDMDHENMFWYRQDPGLGLRLIYFSYDVKMKEKGDIPEGYSVSREKKERFSLILESASTNQTSMYLCASSSWGSGNTIYFGEGSWLTVV.

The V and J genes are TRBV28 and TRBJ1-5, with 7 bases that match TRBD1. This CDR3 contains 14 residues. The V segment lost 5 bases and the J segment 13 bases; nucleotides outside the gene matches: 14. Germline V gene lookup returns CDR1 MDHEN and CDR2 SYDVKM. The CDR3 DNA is TGTGCCAGCAGTCCTCATTGGGACAGCGGGACTCAGCATTTT. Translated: CASSPHWDSGTQHF.

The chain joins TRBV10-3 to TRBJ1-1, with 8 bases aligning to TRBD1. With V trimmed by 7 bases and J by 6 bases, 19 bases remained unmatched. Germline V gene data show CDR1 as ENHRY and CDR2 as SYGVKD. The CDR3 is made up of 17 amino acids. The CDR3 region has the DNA TGTGCCATCAATGACCCCGAGGACAGGGCGAGGGGATCTGAAGCTTTCTTT. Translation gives CAINDPEDRARGSEAFF.

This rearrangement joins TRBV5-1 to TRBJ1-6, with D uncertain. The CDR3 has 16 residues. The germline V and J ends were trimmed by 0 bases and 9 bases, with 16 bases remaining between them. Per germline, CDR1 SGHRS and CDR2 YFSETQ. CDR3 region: CASSLGPEARGSPLHF. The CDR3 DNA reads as TGCGCCAGCAGCTTGGGCCCCGAGGCACGGGGTTCACCCCTCCACTTT.

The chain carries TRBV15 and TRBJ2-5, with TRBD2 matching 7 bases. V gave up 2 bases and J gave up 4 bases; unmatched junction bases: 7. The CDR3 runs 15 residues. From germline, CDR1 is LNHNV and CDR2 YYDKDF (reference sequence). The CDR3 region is CATSRPMGGGETQYF. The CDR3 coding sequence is TGTGCCACCAGCAGACCCATGGGGGGGGGAGAGACCCAGTACTTC.

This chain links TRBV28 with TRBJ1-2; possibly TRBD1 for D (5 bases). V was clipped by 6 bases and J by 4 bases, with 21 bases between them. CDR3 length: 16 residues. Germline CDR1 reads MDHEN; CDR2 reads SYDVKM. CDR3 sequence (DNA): TGTGCCAGCAGCTCGCTCGCGGGGGATTGGGGCTATGGCTACACCTTC. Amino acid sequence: CASSSLAGDWGYGYTF.

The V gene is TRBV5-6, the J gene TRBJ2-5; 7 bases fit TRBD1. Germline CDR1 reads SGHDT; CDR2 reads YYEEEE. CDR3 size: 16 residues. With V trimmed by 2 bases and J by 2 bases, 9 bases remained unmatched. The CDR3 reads CASSFTGTANQETQYF. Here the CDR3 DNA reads TGTGCCAGCAGCTTTACCGGGACAGCAAATCAAGAGACCCAGTACTTC.

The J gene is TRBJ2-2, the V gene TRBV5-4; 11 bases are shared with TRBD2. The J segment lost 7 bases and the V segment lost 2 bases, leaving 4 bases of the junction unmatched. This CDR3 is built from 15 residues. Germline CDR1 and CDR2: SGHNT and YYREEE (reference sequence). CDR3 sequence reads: CASSFPGLADGELFF. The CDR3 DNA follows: TGTGCCAGCAGCTTTCCGGGACTAGCGGACGGGGAGCTGTTTTTT.

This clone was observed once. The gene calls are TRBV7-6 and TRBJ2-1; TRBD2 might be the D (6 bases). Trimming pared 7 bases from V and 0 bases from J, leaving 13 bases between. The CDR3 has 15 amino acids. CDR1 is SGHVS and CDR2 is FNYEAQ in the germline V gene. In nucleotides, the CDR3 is TGTGCCAGCACCCCAGGCGGGGACTCCTACAATGAGCAGTTCTTC. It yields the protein CASTPGGDSYNEQFF. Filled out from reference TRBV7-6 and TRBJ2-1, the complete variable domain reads GAGVSQSPRYKVTKRGQDVALRCDPISGHVSLYWYRQALGQGPEFLTYFNYEAQQDKSGLPNDRFSAERPEGSISTLTIQRTEQRDSAMYRCASTPGGDSYNEQFFGPGTRLTVL.

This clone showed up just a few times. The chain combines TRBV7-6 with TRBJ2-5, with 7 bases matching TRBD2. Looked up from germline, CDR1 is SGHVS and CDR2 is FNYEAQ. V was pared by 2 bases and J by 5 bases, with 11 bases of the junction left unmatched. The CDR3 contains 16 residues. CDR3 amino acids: CASSLPTKSGEETQYF. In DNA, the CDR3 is TGTGCCAGCAGCTTACCGACCAAGAGCGGGGAGGAGACCCAGTACTTC.

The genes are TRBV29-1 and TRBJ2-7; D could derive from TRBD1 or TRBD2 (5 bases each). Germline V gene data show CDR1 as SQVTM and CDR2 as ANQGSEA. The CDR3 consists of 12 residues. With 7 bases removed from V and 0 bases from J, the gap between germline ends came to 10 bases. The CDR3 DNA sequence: TGCAGCGCCGCCGGGACCTCCTACGAGCAGTACTTC. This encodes CSAAGTSYEQYF.

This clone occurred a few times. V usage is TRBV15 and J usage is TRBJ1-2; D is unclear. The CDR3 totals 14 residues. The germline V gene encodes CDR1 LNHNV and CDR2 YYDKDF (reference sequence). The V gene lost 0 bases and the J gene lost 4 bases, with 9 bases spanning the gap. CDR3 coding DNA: TGTGCCACCAGCAGAGATAGGCAGAGCTATGGCTACACCTTC. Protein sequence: CATSRDRQSYGYTF.

The chain's CDR3 is CASSYTAGTSGGEQYF. As DNA, the CDR3 is TGTGCCAGCAGCTATACTGCCGGGACTAGCGGCGGCGAGCAGTACTTC. The rearrangement uses TRBV7-8 and TRBJ2-7; 11 bases fit TRBD2. The CDR3 covers 16 residues. The germline gives CDR1 SGHVS, CDR2 FQNEAQ. V was clipped by 4 bases and J by 6 bases; unmatched bases: 11.

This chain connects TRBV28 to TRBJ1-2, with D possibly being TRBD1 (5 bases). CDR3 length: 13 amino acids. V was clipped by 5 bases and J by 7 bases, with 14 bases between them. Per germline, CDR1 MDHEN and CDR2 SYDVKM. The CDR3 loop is CASSDSGRFGYTF. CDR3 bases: TGTGCCAGCAGTGACAGCGGACGATTTGGCTACACCTTC.

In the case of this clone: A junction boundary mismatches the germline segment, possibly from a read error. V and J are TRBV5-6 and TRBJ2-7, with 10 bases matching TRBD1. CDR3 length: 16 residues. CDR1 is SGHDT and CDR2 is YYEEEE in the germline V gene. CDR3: CASSLTGGPTSYEQHF. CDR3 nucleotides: TGTGCCAGCAGCCTGACAGGGGGCCCCACCTCCTACGAGCAGCACTTC.

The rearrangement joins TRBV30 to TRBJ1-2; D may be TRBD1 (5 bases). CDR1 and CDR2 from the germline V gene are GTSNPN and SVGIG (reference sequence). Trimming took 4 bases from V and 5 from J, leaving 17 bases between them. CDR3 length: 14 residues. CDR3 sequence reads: CAWIPRDRNYGYTF. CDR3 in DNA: TGTGCCTGGATCCCCAGGGACCGCAATTATGGCTACACCTTC.

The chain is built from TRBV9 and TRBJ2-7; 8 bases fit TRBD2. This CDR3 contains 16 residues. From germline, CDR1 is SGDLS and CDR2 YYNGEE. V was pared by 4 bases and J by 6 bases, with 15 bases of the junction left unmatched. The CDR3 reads CASSIRTGTSPTEQYF. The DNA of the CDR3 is TGTGCCAGCAGCATTCGCACCGGGACTAGTCCTACCGAGCAGTACTTC.

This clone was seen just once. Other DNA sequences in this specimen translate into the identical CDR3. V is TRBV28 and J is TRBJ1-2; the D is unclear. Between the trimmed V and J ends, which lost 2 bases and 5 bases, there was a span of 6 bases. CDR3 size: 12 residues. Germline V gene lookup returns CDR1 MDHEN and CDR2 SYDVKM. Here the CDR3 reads CASSLQGYGYTF. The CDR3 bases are TGTGCCAGCAGTTTACAAGGGTATGGCTACACCTTC.

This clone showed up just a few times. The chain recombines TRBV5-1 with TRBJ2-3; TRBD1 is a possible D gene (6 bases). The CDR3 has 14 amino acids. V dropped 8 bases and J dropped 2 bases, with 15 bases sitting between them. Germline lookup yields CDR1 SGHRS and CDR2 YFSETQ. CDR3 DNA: TGCGCCAGTTTTAGACAGGATAACACAGATACGCAGTATTTT. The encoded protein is CASFRQDNTDTQYF.

CDR3 amino acids: CASRGPGLAVREQYF. For the CDR3, the DNA is TGTGCCAGCAGGGGCCCCGGACTAGCGGTCCGGGAGCAGTACTTC. The chain links TRBV6-5 to TRBJ2-7; 10 bases are a match to TRBD2. V was pared by 6 bases and J by 7 bases, with 12 bases of the junction left unmatched. This CDR3 has 15 residues. The germline V gene has CDR1 MNHEY and CDR2 SVGAGI.

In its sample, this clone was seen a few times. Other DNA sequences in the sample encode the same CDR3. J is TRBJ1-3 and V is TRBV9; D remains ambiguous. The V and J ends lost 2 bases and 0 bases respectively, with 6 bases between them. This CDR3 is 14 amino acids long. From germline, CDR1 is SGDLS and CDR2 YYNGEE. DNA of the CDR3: TGTGCCAGCAGCGTCGGAAACTCTGGAAACACCATATATTTT. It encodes CASSVGNSGNTIYF.

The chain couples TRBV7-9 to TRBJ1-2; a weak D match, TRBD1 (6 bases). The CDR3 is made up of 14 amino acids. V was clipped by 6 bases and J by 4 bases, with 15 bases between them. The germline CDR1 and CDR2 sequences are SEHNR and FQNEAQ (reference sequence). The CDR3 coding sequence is TGTGCCAGCAGATTCATGGGGGCTTCCTATGGCTACACCTTC. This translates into CASRFMGASYGYTF.

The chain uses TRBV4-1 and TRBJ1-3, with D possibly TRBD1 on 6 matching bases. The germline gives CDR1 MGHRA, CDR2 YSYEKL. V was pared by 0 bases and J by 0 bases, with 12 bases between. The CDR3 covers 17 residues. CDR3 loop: CASSQEGQGSSGNTIYF. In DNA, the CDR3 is TGCGCCAGCAGCCAAGAGGGGCAGGGGTCCTCTGGAAACACCATATATTTT.

CDR3 region: CASSSDRGYEQYF. CDR3 DNA sequence: TGTGCCAGCAGCTCAGACAGGGGCTACGAGCAGTACTTC. This chain uses TRBV13 with TRBJ2-7, with 8 nucleotides matching TRBD1. Trimming cost V 4 bases and J 3 bases; bases outside gene matches: 2. Germline V gene data show CDR1 as PRHDT and CDR2 as FYEKMQ (reference sequence). The CDR3 extends over 13 amino acids.

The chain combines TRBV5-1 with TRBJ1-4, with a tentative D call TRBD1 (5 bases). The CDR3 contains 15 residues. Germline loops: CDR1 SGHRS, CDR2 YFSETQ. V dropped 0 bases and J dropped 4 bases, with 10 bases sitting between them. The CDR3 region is CASSLVGGHNEKLFF. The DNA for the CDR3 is TGCGCCAGCAGCTTGGTGGGCGGACATAATGAAAAACTGTTTTTT.